Listed here are 30 T cell receptor beta chains from one sample, sequenced in a study of blood T cell repertoires in COVID-19. Data came from immunoSEQ multiplex PCR; TCRdb stores just in-frame clones and leaves some out. This sample has 200,000 to 300,000 clones, with about 89% found just once. The sample consisted of peripheral blood. The receptors were gathered from a woman in her thirties or forties who had recovered from COVID-19.

V gene TRBV19 combines with J gene TRBJ1-1; D ambiguous. With 10 bases removed from V and 4 bases from J, the gap between germline ends came to 13 bases. The CDR3 loop spans 12 amino acids. CDR1 is LNHDA, CDR2 SQIVND, per germline (reference sequence). Here the CDR3 reads CATNEGGTEAFF. CDR3 nucleotide sequence: TGTGCCACCAACGAGGGAGGCACTGAAGCTTTCTTT.

This chain links TRBV5-4 with TRBJ2-5; 7 positions agree with TRBD2. The V and J ends lost 0 bases and 0 bases, in that order; junction bases with no gene match: 5. Germline CDR1 is SGHNT and CDR2 is YYREEE (reference sequence). The CDR3 contains 16 residues. The CDR3 region is CASSLGAGTNQETQYF. For the CDR3, the DNA is TGTGCCAGCAGCTTGGGGGCCGGGACTAACCAAGAGACCCAGTACTTC.

This sequence joins TRBV5-6 and TRBJ1-4; D call uncertain. V shed 2 bases and J shed 7 bases, with 12 bases lying between them. The germline CDR1 and CDR2 sequences are SGHDT and YYEEEE. This CDR3 has 14 residues. The CDR3 sequence: CASSFPGRGEKLFF. Written as DNA, the CDR3 is TGTGCCAGCAGCTTCCCGGGTCGGGGTGAAAAACTGTTTTTT.

The chain carries TRBV6-5 and TRBJ1-6; the match to TRBD1 covers 7 bases. From germline, CDR1 is MNHEY and CDR2 SVGAGI. The CDR3 is 14 residues long. Unmatched junction bases numbered 4, after V lost 0 bases and J lost 11 bases. CDR3 bases: TGTGCCAGCAGTTACTCGACAGGGAGAGCACCCCTCCACTTT. It yields the protein CASSYSTGRAPLHF.

The chain links TRBV11-2 to TRBJ1-1; no firm D call. This CDR3 has 17 residues. The germline gives CDR1 SGHAT, CDR2 FQNNGV. The V and J ends lost 1 base and 3 bases respectively, with 18 bases between them. The CDR3 sequence: CASSLGPTFGGHTEAFF. The CDR3 DNA follows: TGTGCCAGCAGCTTAGGCCCCACATTTGGTGGGCACACTGAAGCTTTCTTT.

The rearrangement uses TRBV5-1 and TRBJ2-1; tentative D call: TRBD2 (6 bases). This CDR3 is built from 16 residues. V gave up 0 bases and J gave up 6 bases, with 16 bases separating them. Germline V CDR1 and CDR2: SGHRS, YFSETQ. This CDR3 is CASSLAGETRGNEQFF. In DNA form, the CDR3 reads TGCGCCAGCAGCTTGGCGGGGGAGACTAGGGGCAATGAGCAGTTCTTC.

This chain uses TRBV7-9 with TRBJ2-7; a possible D gene is TRBD1 (5 bases). Germline CDR1 is SEHNR and CDR2 is FQNEAQ (reference sequence). The CDR3 sequence is 15 residues long. V was shortened by 1 base and J by 5 bases, with 15 bases between the two germline ends. Here the CDR3 reads CASSLELGVGHEQYF. The CDR3 nucleotides are TGTGCCAGCAGCTTAGAGCTAGGGGTAGGCCACGAGCAGTACTTC.

The gene calls are TRBV3-1 (or the pseudogene TRBV3-2) and TRBJ2-1, with D maybe TRBD2 (6 bases). The CDR3 extends over 15 amino acids. Germline V gene lookup returns CDR1 LGHDT and CDR2 YNNKEL (reference sequence). The germline V and J ends were trimmed by 0 bases and 8 bases, with 14 bases remaining between them. CDR3 loop: CASSQEQARGDEQFF. In DNA, the CDR3 is TGTGCCAGCAGCCAAGAACAGGCCCGCGGGGATGAGCAGTTCTTC.

The chain's CDR3 is CASSVEQGGTEAFF. The CDR3 coding sequence is TGTGCCAGCAGCGTTGAGCAGGGGGGCACTGAAGCTTTCTTT. The chain uses TRBV9 and TRBJ1-1, with 7 bases identical to TRBD1. V trimming: 2 bases; J trimming: 4 bases; junction bases outside the gene matches: 5. Per the germline V gene, CDR1 is SGDLS and CDR2 is YYNGEE. The CDR3 covers 14 residues.

This chain joins TRBV27 and TRBJ2-3; 9 bases align to TRBD1. The V segment lost 0 bases and the J segment 10 bases; nucleotides outside the gene matches: 8. The CDR3 covers 15 residues. Germline V CDR1 and CDR2: MNHEY, SMNVEV (reference sequence). The CDR3 here is CASSLSTGTGIPQYF. CDR3 nucleotide sequence: TGTGCCAGCAGTTTATCGACCGGGACAGGGATTCCGCAGTATTTT.

This rearrangement joins TRBV7-8 to TRBJ1-1; 7 bases line up with TRBD1. Trimming at V came to 5 bases and at J to 5 bases, leaving 8 bases not matched to a gene. The CDR3 runs 14 residues. CDR1 and CDR2 (germline): SGHVS, FQNEAQ. The CDR3 loop is CASSRDREGTEAFF. The DNA of the CDR3 is TGTGCCAGCAGCCGAGACAGGGAGGGAACTGAAGCTTTCTTT.

J is TRBJ1-4 and V is TRBV4-1; D ambiguous. V shed 3 bases and J shed 4 bases, with 21 bases lying between them. The CDR3 length is 18 residues. Germline-derived CDR1 and CDR2 are MGHRA and YSYEKL. Here the CDR3 DNA reads TGCGCCAGCAGCCAGGGTTGGCAAGGTGGAGCGGGTAATGAAAAACTGTTTTTT. Its protein is CASSQGWQGGAGNEKLFF.

The V gene is TRBV9, the J gene TRBJ1-1; a weak D match, TRBD1 (5 bases). Trimming pared 0 bases from V and 8 bases from J, leaving 11 bases between. From germline, CDR1 is SGDLS and CDR2 YYNGEE. There are 13 residues in the CDR3. CDR3 protein: CASSVDSWGEAFF. In DNA, the CDR3 is TGTGCCAGCAGCGTAGATTCATGGGGCGAAGCTTTCTTT.

V gene TRBV7-9 combines with J gene TRBJ1-1, with D unclear. The CDR3 is 13 residues long. Germline values: CDR1 SEHNR, CDR2 FQNEAQ (reference sequence). Trimming stripped 0 bases from V and 11 bases from J, with 13 bases between. CDR3 DNA sequence: TGTGCCAGCAGCTTAGCATGGTTGGGAGCGGCTTTCTTT. Translation: CASSLAWLGAAFF.

This chain joins TRBV27 and TRBJ2-7, with 7 bases fitting TRBD1. The V and J ends lost 2 bases and 3 bases, in that order; junction bases with no gene match: 7. The CDR3 length is 15 residues. From germline, CDR1 is MNHEY and CDR2 SMNVEV (reference sequence). The DNA for the CDR3 is TGTGCCAGCAGTTTAGTGGGACAGCCTTTCTACGAGCAGTACTTC. Encoded protein: CASSLVGQPFYEQYF.

The chain has TRBV10-2 and TRBJ2-2; TRBD1 matches 9 bases. Germline CDR1 reads WSHSY; CDR2 reads SAAADI. The ends lost 11 bases at V and 4 bases at J; junction bases unmatched: 11. There are 15 residues in the CDR3. The CDR3 nucleotides are TGCGCCCGTAGTCGGGACAGGGAAGGCACCGGGGAGCTGTTTTTT. Translation gives CARSRDREGTGELFF.

The rearrangement joins TRBV5-5 to TRBJ1-6; 9 bases match TRBD1. Germline CDR1 and CDR2: SGHKS and YYEKEE (reference sequence). CDR3 length: 15 residues. V dropped 4 bases and J dropped 5; count of bases not matched to a gene: 4. CDR3 region: CASSVWDRDNSPLHF. The CDR3 region has the DNA TGTGCCAGCAGCGTCTGGGACAGGGATAATTCACCCCTCCACTTT.

The chain joins TRBV7-8 to TRBJ1-5, with 7 positions matching TRBD1. The CDR3 sequence is 16 residues long. With V trimmed by 1 base and J by 6 bases, 9 bases remained unmatched. Germline values: CDR1 SGHVS, CDR2 FQNEAQ. CDR3 sequence (DNA): TGTGCCAGCAGCTTAGGAGCAGGGGGTCTAAGTCAGCCCCAGCATTTT. The encoded protein is CASSLGAGGLSQPQHF.

The chain links TRBV11-2 to TRBJ1-6, with TRBD1 matching 9 bases. Germline-derived CDR1 and CDR2 are SGHAT and FQNNGV. CDR3 length equals 15 residues. The J segment lost 7 bases and the V segment lost 7 bases, leaving 8 bases of the junction unmatched. The CDR3 sequence: CASTNRDRENSPLHF. The DNA for the CDR3 is TGTGCCAGCACCAACCGGGACAGGGAGAATTCACCCCTCCACTTT.

V is TRBV5-6 and J is TRBJ1-4; no clear D gene. The CDR3 is made up of 15 amino acids. Germline values: CDR1 SGHDT, CDR2 YYEEEE. The ends were cut back, 4 bases at V and 0 bases at J, with 10 bases in the middle. CDR3 residues: CASSPSLATNEKLFF. The CDR3 nucleotides read TGTGCCAGCAGCCCGTCACTCGCAACTAATGAAAAACTGTTTTTT.

This clone was counted once. The chain uses TRBV19 and TRBJ1-1; 7 nucleotides match TRBD1. The CDR3 length is 13 residues. Germline lookup yields CDR1 LNHDA and CDR2 SQIVND (reference sequence). With V trimmed by 10 bases and J by 5 bases, 10 bases remained unmatched. The DNA of the CDR3 is TGTGCCACCGCGACTACAGGGGCGACTGAAGCTTTCTTT. This gives the protein CATATTGATEAFF.

This clone appeared a few times. This chain joins TRBV5-1 and TRBJ2-3; 7 positions match TRBD2. Germline V gene data show CDR1 as SGHRS and CDR2 as YFSETQ. This CDR3 is built from 13 residues. Germline trimming cut 4 bases from V and 10 bases from J; bases unmatched to any gene: 9. CDR3 region: CASSSSGVGAQYF. The CDR3 bases are TGCGCCAGCAGCAGCAGCGGGGTGGGGGCGCAGTATTTT.

This clone was recorded a few times. The rearrangement uses TRBV2 and TRBJ1-5; 7 bases line up with TRBD1. Trimming took 4 bases from V and 7 from J; bases not matched to a gene: 7. The CDR3 has 14 amino acids. Germline CDR1 is SNHLY and CDR2 is FYNNEI. The CDR3 DNA is TGTGCCAGCAGTGGAGGAGACAGGGCGCAGCCCCAGCATTTT. Translating it yields CASSGGDRAQPQHF.

The chain links TRBV21-1 to TRBJ2-7; TRBD1 is the table's D call and was not checked against the DNA. TRBV21-1 is flagged as a pseudogene. The CDR3 is made up of 14 amino acids. CDR3 sequence: CASAPKGASYEQYF. The CDR3 bases are TGTGCCAGCGCCCCGAAGGGGGCCTCCTACGAGCAGTACTTC.

The chain is built from TRBV18 and TRBJ2-7, with TRBD2 matching over 16 bases. The CDR3 is made up of 17 amino acids. Germline CDR1 is KGHSH and CDR2 is LQKENI. The ends lost 1 base at V and 4 bases at J; junction bases unmatched: 4. CDR3 sequence: CASSPLGTSGGAYEQYF. CDR3 nucleotides: TGTGCCAGCTCACCACTCGGGACTAGCGGGGGGGCTTACGAGCAGTACTTC. The whole variable domain, remainder taken from reference TRBV18 and TRBJ2-7, is NAGVMQNPRHLVRRRGQEARLRCSPMKGHSHVYWYRQLPEEGLKFMVYLQKENIIDESGMPKERFSAEFPKEGPSILRIQQVVRGDSAAYFCASSPLGTSGGAYEQYFGPGTRLTVT.

By share, this clone ranks as medium-sized (0.01 to 0.1%). In DNA form, the CDR3 reads TGTGCCAGCAGTCACGATCCTAGCGGGGCACGCACAGATACGCAGTATTTT. Its protein product is CASSHDPSGARTDTQYF. The chain employs TRBV11-3 and TRBJ2-3; 9 bases align to TRBD2. V lost 6 bases, J lost 1 base, and 11 bases stayed unmatched. In germline, CDR1 is SGHNT, CDR2 YENEEA. The CDR3 has 17 amino acids.

The V and J genes are TRBV7-3 and TRBJ1-2, with D hard to call. Germline CDR1 reads SGHTA; CDR2 reads FQGTGA. This CDR3 contains 13 residues. Trimming cost V 5 bases and J 8 bases, with 15 bases left between them. CDR3 amino acids: CASSKTRSEGYTF. Here the CDR3 DNA reads TGTGCCAGCAGCAAGACCCGGTCGGAGGGCTACACCTTC.

The rearrangement joins TRBV18 to TRBJ1-2; 7 bases align to TRBD1. With V trimmed by 3 bases and J by 1 base, 5 bases remained unmatched. CDR1 is KGHSH and CDR2 is LQKENI in the germline V gene. The CDR3 runs 15 residues. CDR3 region: CASSPIRQGNYGYTF. The DNA of the CDR3 is TGTGCCAGCTCACCGATAAGACAGGGTAACTATGGCTACACCTTC.

This clone was recorded a few times. The chain carries TRBV7-3 and TRBJ1-1; D ambiguous. Trimming shortened V by 5 bases and J by 3 bases, and 10 bases separated the two germline ends. CDR3 length: 13 amino acids. CDR1 is SGHTA, CDR2 FQGTGA, per germline. The CDR3 nucleotides read TGTGCCAGCAGCCCGAACAGTGACACTGAAGCTTTCTTT. Its translation is CASSPNSDTEAFF.

The V gene is TRBV2, the J gene TRBJ1-5; TRBD1 is a possible D gene (5 bases). The length of the CDR3 is 14 residues. V gave up 5 bases and J gave up 5 bases, with 13 bases separating them. Germline V gene data show CDR1 as SNHLY and CDR2 as FYNNEI. The CDR3 nucleotides are TGTGCCAGCAGTTCAGGGCCGGGGGATCAGCCCCAGCATTTT. Amino acid sequence: CASSSGPGDQPQHF.